This T cell receptor beta chain originates from a study of cytomegalovirus exposure and HLA in healthy donors (dated by TCRdb to the late 2010s). In the study overall: In an earlier analysis of fewer than 750 of the donors, roughly 300 Gb of sequence data and 100 million or so unique TCR beta sequences from roughly 200 million T cells were reported. Besides the first cohort of 666 subjects, a separate validation cohort made up of roughly 130 different subjects was used. To study patterns of TCR occurrence, a later analysis re-analyzed previously published TCR beta repertoires from several hundred donors and added high-resolution HLA genotyping. Donor age, sex, ethnicity and CMV serostatus were collected together with the repertoire data. Roughly 300 gigabases of sequencing data and 75 million to 85 million unique TCR sequences made up an early release that covered 640 HLA-typed donors. Genome-wide SNP genotypes for about three fifths of the roughly 670 donors were used in a later genetic analysis, which treated that subset as a discovery cohort. Among the roughly 400 genotyped donors, about 83% belonged to the genetic ancestry cluster associated with self-reported Caucasian donors. The study aimed to test whether signatures of past pathogen exposure could be identified by cataloging public T cell receptors. To predict cytomegalovirus infection status, the study brought together high-throughput TCR immunosequencing, statistical association of individual TCRs with disease status, and machine learning. Four or five DR-DQ haplotypes were handled as single units for association and clustering because linkage in the cohort was strong. HLA typing included class I and class II loci at four-digit resolution. Among about 410 genotyped donors of the cohort, an average of around 250,000 unique TCR beta nucleotide sequences was sequenced per donor, of which about 19% were non-productive. All discovery cohort repertoires had been generated on a single sequencing platform. To decide whether each TCR beta V gene segment behaved as functional or pseudogenic, an earlier analysis of approximately 600 of the donors relied on high-throughput TCR beta sequencing. The number of typed donors differed by locus: about 629-630 for A, B, C, DRB1 and DQB1; approximately 540 for DQA1; over 600 for DPA1; and roughly 470 for DPB1. Rather than drawing on any new phenotypic data, the later analysis identified candidate immune exposures from TCR beta sequences and the way those sequences occurred across donors. The T cell repertoires of 666 subjects were profiled by immunosequencing and related to cytomegalovirus serostatus. The full study reports these points: An earlier analysis of approximately 570 of the donors showed that most TCR beta V segments appeared in productive rearrangements either about 90% or about 30% of the time, which broadly matched IMGT annotations. In a later analysis, the rate of TCR association differed among HLA loci, with DRB1 alleles having the most associated TCRs and HLA-C alleles having the fewest. Three of the identified cytomegalovirus-associated TCR beta chains were confirmed in vitro to be specific for cytomegalovirus antigens. Sequencing depth was assumed to be roughly uniform across donors in the presence/absence analyses, though that assumption may not hold. Some IMGT-functional V segments, including TRBV6-2 and TRBV6-3, could not be told apart with the 87-base-pair reads, so those segments were excluded. Across donors, most TCR sequences were observed very rarely, whereas some public TCRs were present in many individuals. According to the authors, the approach could potentially be generalized to other disease states and immunological phenotypes. When HLA alleles, especially DR and DQ, strongly co-occurred, attributing TCR associations to individual alleles was difficult. Because some donors lacked HLA typing at each locus, the association tests relied only on the typed subset. Because counts were too low, roughly 16 rarely observed V segments, including chromosome 9 orphons, were left out of the earlier analysis of 587 of the donors. A later analysis found that most CMV-associated TCR beta chains appeared HLA-restricted, with HLA associations seemingly driven largely by CMV exposure. At a false discovery rate of 0.05, a later analysis linked under 20,000 TCR beta sequences to specific HLA alleles. A further reported finding was that TCR beta sequences accurately predicted the HLA-A and HLA-B alleles for most subjects in the first cohort. This cohort had only TCR beta chains sequenced, and the lack of alpha or paired-chain data limited which features could be detected. A cluster of highly shared sequence variants was judged likely to be a technical artifact of the sequencing pipeline. In a later analysis, HLA-associated TCR beta chains were found to be more clonally expanded and to have lower generation probabilities than equally common non-associated chains. Correlated functional status among segregating V segments might be attributable to linkage disequilibrium, but an unknown experimental factor could not be ruled out. V-gene and J-gene trimming of TCR beta chains was associated with a missense DCLRE1C variant in a later genetic analysis, and the association was replicated in an independent cohort. For the cohort, immune exposure information was limited to CMV serostatus. A total of fewer than 200 TCR beta chains were listed by the study as associated with cytomegalovirus. In both the original and validation cohorts, the classifier was reported to diagnose cytomegalovirus status with high specificity and sensitivity. A later analysis reported that several top co-occurrence clusters appeared linked to parvovirus B19, influenza, CMV and Epstein-Barr virus. Compared with the 666-donor mean, donors in an Asian-associated ancestry cluster had fewer N-insertions in productive TCRs, according to a later genetic analysis.

The CDR3, cysteine through phenylalanine, is 16 amino acids long. The retained sequence is limited to the CDR3, 48 bases, with the frame set at the first base. The germline V gene specifies SNHLY as CDR1 and FYNNEI as CDR2. V is cut back by 6 bases and J by 2 bases, with 8 bases in the junction unmatched. In total, 666 healthy bone marrow donors made up the cohort. Cohort members were all nominally healthy when sampled, although unrecorded immune exposures were likely present. The donor tested CMV seropositive, placing the donor among the 250 to 300 seropositive members of the cohort. A peripheral blood sample was collected from each donor, and TCR beta sequencing was performed on peripheral blood mononuclear cells. Genomic DNA extraction from the blood cell samples was performed with the Qiagen DNeasy Blood Extraction Kit. This clone appeared a few times. What this receptor recognizes is not known. No base quality values were provided; no much bigger clone lies one nucleotide off.

The method behind the library was the immunoSEQ multiplex PCR assay. For the multiplex PCR, a mixture combining 60 forward primers for TCR Vbeta segments and 13 reverse primers for TCR Jbeta segments was used. The CDR3 region of rearranged TCR beta genes was amplified from genomic DNA with a multiplex PCR assay. On the Illumina HiSeq System, the amplified TCR beta libraries were sequenced as 87-base-pair reads. Per the source publication's procedure: A later analysis tallied 75 million to 95 million unique TCR beta chains across the 666 repertoires, and around 9.9 million of those chains were shared by two or more donors. Raw reads were error-corrected and collapsed into unique sequences by a nearest-neighbor algorithm in which closely related sequences were merged to remove PCR and sequencing errors. Alignment of CDR3 sequences to IMGT reference sequences was used to assign V, D and J gene segments. For a sequence to be retained, a match of at least six nucleotides to both a V gene segment and a J gene segment was required. Rearrangements were called productive when the CDR3 lacked stop codons and stayed in frame with V and J; all others were non-productive. CDR3 was defined by IMGT convention, running from the second conserved V-encoded cysteine to the conserved J-encoded phenylalanine. In an earlier analysis of just under 600 of the donors, sequences lacking an unambiguous match to a single V gene segment were excluded. An earlier analysis of several hundred of the donors called V segments functional above 56.7% productive rearrangements and segregating when the between-donor standard deviation exceeded 5%. A statistical classification framework was built to diagnose cytomegalovirus status from the catalog of TCR beta chain sequences. A later analysis assigned V and J genes by comparing TCR nucleotide sequences with IMGT/GENE-DB human TR gene sequences. In a later analysis, CDR3 sequences and most-parsimonious VDJ recombination scenarios were assigned using the TCRdist pipeline. In a later analysis, each TCR beta chain was defined by its CDR3 amino acid sequence together with its V-gene family, and reads lacking a unique V-gene family were excluded. A later analysis removed 592 highly shared, low-generation-probability nucleotide sequences to deal with suspected cross-contamination and a sequencing artifact. In a later analysis, a clonal expansion index for each public chain was calculated from normalized within-repertoire ranks of inferred template counts. A later analysis computed generation probabilities with a VDJ recombination model fitted to out-of-frame rearrangements, and checked the results against IGoR. A later analysis scored TCR-TCR, TCR-HLA and TCR-CMV co-occurrence with hypergeometric tests, applying a repertoire-size bias correction to TCR pairs. A later analysis estimated false discovery rates by permuting HLA or CMV assignments 20 times. In a later analysis, co-occurring TCRs were grouped using DBSCAN, with TCRdist sequence similarity added in when clustering inside HLA-allele-positive subsets. Repertoires with fewer than 30,000 or more than 120,000 public chains, plus five repertoires with anomalous nucleotide sharing, were excluded from co-occurrence clustering. Here the immuneACCESS table is served through TCRdb, limited to in-frame sequences with V and J called. Missing clones are a known gap in these copies; in checked studies unresolved V genes cover under half, and the rest lacks a known reason. V and J calls and clone size follow that table, whereas D and trimming were derived from the DNA. The sample table holds fewer than 150,000 clones, of which around 73% were seen once. Just under 8.5% of the sample lies in the top ten.

The V and J segments used are TRBV2 and TRBJ2-5; the central 11 bases match TRBD2. This TCR came from a woman in her 40s in good health and CMV-seropositive. Sequencing was performed on PBMCs. CDR3 region: CASSGPSGGTQETQYF. The bases read TGTGCCAGCAGCGGACCTAGCGGGGGGACACAAGAGACCCAGTACTTC.